This T cell receptor beta chain is from a study of cytomegalovirus exposure and HLA in healthy donors. Study-level background: Earlier results showed roughly 110 million unique TCR beta sequences derived from some 180 million T cells. Study conclusions and caveats: Donors were assumed by presence/absence analyses to have roughly uniform sequencing depth. The classifier was said to identify cytomegalovirus status with high specificity and sensitivity.

In germline, CDR1 is SEHNR, CDR2 FQNEAQ (reference sequence). The CDR3 length is 12 residues. This clone was detected only once. What it binds is unknown. One junction end does not reproduce the germline sequence, and a read error may be involved. Healthy bone marrow donors formed the donor group. Primers: 60 Vbeta forward and 13 Jbeta reverse. Generated by immunoSEQ multiplex PCR, the TCRdb table keeps only in-frame clones and is missing some. The table includes roughly 98,000 clones, about 80% detected once. Sequenced: PBMCs. The sequence was collected from a man in his forties in good health and CMV-seronegative. The chain uses TRBV7-9 and TRBJ2-7; possible D gene TRBD1, 5 bases. This CDR3 is CSSSQPRDEQYF. The CDR3, as DNA: TGTTCCAGCAGCCAACCCAGGGACGAGCAGTACTTC.